The T cell receptor (beta chain) described here comes from a study of shared clonotypes between healthy human individuals. As for the study in general: Three plates were used per donor for CD4 naive, three for CD4 memory, two for CD8 naive and one for CD8 memory. Whole-study results and caveats: Generation probability values for non-shared clonotypes were lower than those for clonotypes shared by all four donors. A handful of donors had roughly 5% of their naive CD4 clonotypes in common.

As for this clone: No antigen is known for it.

The CDR3 spans 15 residues. Germline V gene lookup returns CDR1 MDHEN and CDR2 SYDVKM. Trimming at V came to 7 bases and at J to 3 bases, leaving 7 bases not matched to a gene. Healthy and HIV-negative, the adult donors had no recent acute infections or vaccinations. Repertoires were generated with immunoSEQ multiplex PCR, while TCRdb's copy carries only in-frame clones and drops some. Altogether some 2,500,000 clones are present, approximately 94% being singletons, with the ten largest covering 0.35% to 0.45%. The receptor was derived from a man aged 18 to 35 in good health. Some clones in this sample may be carry-over from other donors' samples. Sequenced material: naive CD4+ T cells from PBMCs. Subset noted: CD45RA+ positively selected. V gene TRBV28 combines with J gene TRBJ2-1; 9 bases match TRBD2. CDR3 protein: CASTIGLAHYNEQFF. CDR3 in DNA: TGTGCCAGCACCATCGGACTAGCGCACTACAATGAGCAGTTCTTC.